The 10 T cell receptor beta chains given below trace back to one sample, sequenced in a study of tissue T cells after allogeneic stem cell transplantation. TCRdb's table, derived via immunoSEQ multiplex PCR, lists solely in-frame clones and lacks some. The repertoire holds about 48,000 clones, with around 69% as singletons. Sequencing input: sorted cells pooled from one or two spleens. The receptors derive from a pool of C57BL/6 mice in good health.

Notes on this clone: Mouse gene names and germline throughout. The missing CDR3 end, 1 residue past where the read stops, is filled in from the germline J gene. The genes are TRBV13-3 and TRBJ1-4, with D possibly being TRBD1 (5 bases). Germline V CDR1 and CDR2: NNHDY, SYVADS. This CDR3 is 12 amino acids long. The V end was cut by 5 bases, the J end by 4 bases, with 6 bases between. The CDR3 DNA, read in part, is TGTGCCAGCAGACAGGTCAACGAAAGATTATTT. Translating it yields CASRQVNERLF. The full CDR3 sequence reads CASRQVNERLFF.

Remarks on this clone: Germline and genes here are mouse. Read coverage stops 1 residue before the CDR3 terminus; the germline J gene supplies the remainder. The V and J genes are TRBV3 and TRBJ2-7; D possibly corresponds to TRBD1 (5 bases). Per the germline V gene, CDR1 is SNHLY and CDR2 is FYNGKV (reference sequence). Trimming cost V 4 bases and J 3 bases, with 10 bases left between them. The CDR3 spans 13 residues. The CDR3 is CASSSDSLYEQYF. Incomplete CDR3 DNA: TGTGCCAGCAGCTCCGACAGCCTCTATGAACAGTAC.

Turning to this clone: Mouse gene names apply. The read ends 1 residue early relative to the CDR3; the germline J gene fills the gap. V gene TRBV16 combines with J gene TRBJ2-3, with 9 nucleotides matching TRBD1. CDR1 and CDR2 from the germline V gene are SGHSA and FRNQAP. The trim removed 3 bases at V and 3 bases at J, leaving 7 bases unmatched. The CDR3 runs 16 residues. The CDR3 protein is CASSFTGGAGAETLYF. The sequenced part of the CDR3 DNA is TGTGCAAGCAGCTTCACAGGGGGCGCAGGGGCAGAAACGCTGTAT.

About this clone: All gene names here are mouse names. The read halts 1 residue ahead of the CDR3 end, with the missing end drawn from the germline J gene. This rearrangement joins TRBV3 to TRBJ1-2; 7 bases are a match to TRBD1. This CDR3 contains 14 residues. CDR1 SNHLY and CDR2 FYNGKV come from the germline V gene (reference sequence). The J segment lost 1 base and the V segment lost 3 bases, leaving 2 bases of the junction unmatched. CDR3 DNA, as far as it was read: TGTGCCAGCAGCTTTGGGACAGTAAACTCCGACTACACC. Residues: CASSFGTVNSDYT. The entire CDR3 is CASSFGTVNSDYTF. The full variable domain, completed using reference TRBV3 and TRBJ1-2, is GPKVLQIPSHQIIDMGQMVTLNCDPVSNHLYFYWYKQILGQQMEFLVNFYNGKVMEKSKLFKDQFSVERPDGSYFTLKIQPTALEDSAVYFCASSFGTVNSDYTFGSGTRLLVI.

This clone has just one count. Gene labels here are mouse ones. The CDR3 is cut off 1 residue early in the read; its end comes from the germline J gene. The chain carries TRBV1 and TRBJ1-1, with 10 positions matching TRBD1. V trimming: 3 bases; J trimming: 3 bases; junction bases outside the gene matches: 1. Per the germline V gene, CDR1 is NSQYPW and CDR2 is LRSPGD (reference sequence). CDR3 size: 14 residues. The CDR3 sequence is CTCSAGTGDTEVFF. The CDR3 DNA, read in part, is TGCACCTGCAGTGCCGGGACAGGGGACACAGAAGTCTTC.

Points on this clone: All gene names here are mouse names. The CDR3 end falls 1 residue outside the read, so it is completed with the germline J gene. The genes are TRBV20 and TRBJ2-4; perhaps TRBD1 as D (5 bases). Trimming shortened V by 0 bases and J by 4 bases, and 5 bases separated the two germline ends. Germline CDR1 GFQATS, CDR2 STVNSAI. The CDR3 totals 12 residues. CDR3 residues: CGAREGENTLYF. Partial CDR3 DNA: TGTGGTGCTAGGGAAGGGGAAAACACCTTGTAC.

This clone was seen a handful of times. Genes and germline are mouse. The sequence runs out 1 residue before the end of the CDR3; the remainder is reconstructed from the germline J gene. The rearrangement joins TRBV2 to TRBJ2-7; TRBD2 matches at 7 bases. CDR1 is LGHNA and CDR2 is YSYQKL in the germline V gene. V was pared by 1 base and J by 0 bases, with 9 bases of the junction left unmatched. The CDR3 has 17 amino acids. The part of the CDR3 DNA that was read is TGTGCCAGCAGCCAAGGGCTGGGGGTTTCCTCCTCCTATGAACAGTAC. Translating it yields CASSQGLGVSSSYEQY. The full CDR3 protein reads CASSQGLGVSSSYEQYF.

On this clone itself: Gene names denote mouse genes. Sequencing ends 1 residue short of the CDR3 end; the germline J gene provides the rest. The V call is TRBV13-3, the J call TRBJ2-1; 9 positions agree with TRBD1. The CDR3 covers 13 residues. Germline-derived CDR1 and CDR2 are NNHDY and SYVADS. V lost 5 bases to trimming and J lost 7 bases; unmatched junction nucleotides: 4. Partial CDR3 DNA: TGTGCCAGCAGACAGGGGGCGGAGGCTGAGCAGTTC. Its translation is CASRQGAEAEQF. The full-length CDR3 reads as CASRQGAEAEQFF.

Details on this clone: Genes here carry mouse names. The read ends 1 residue before the CDR3 terminus; that terminus is restored from the germline J gene. This chain joins TRBV17 and TRBJ2-7; unclear D gene. Trimming left V 0 bases short and J 4 bases short, with 10 bases between. Germline V CDR1 and CDR2: MNHDT, YYDKIL. There are 14 residues in the CDR3. The sequenced part of the CDR3 DNA is TGTGCTAGCAGTAGAGATCGGCAGAAATATGAACAGTAC. Translated, it gives CASSRDRQKYEQY. The entire CDR3 is CASSRDRQKYEQYF.

A word on this clone: The gene symbols are mouse symbols. The read ends 1 residue early relative to the CDR3; the germline J gene fills the gap. This chain uses TRBV26 with TRBJ2-1, with D tentatively TRBD1 (6 bases). Germline lookup yields CDR1 KGHPV and CDR2 FQNQEV (reference sequence). Trimming left V 7 bases short and J 0 bases short, with 7 bases between. The CDR3 has 13 residues. CDR3 amino acids: CASKDSNYAEQFF. The covered CDR3 bases are TGTGCCAGCAAGGACAGTAACTATGCTGAGCAGTTC.